This paragraph reports one T cell receptor beta chain. The use of a sample-barcoded 5' primer and a J-beta primer mix characterized a second PCR of roughly 6 to 11 cycles. Per sample, CDR3-containing paired-end reads numbered at least 3 million. TCRdb used MiXCR to reprocess the 5' RACE reads, holding one entry per CDR3 protein. The data hold more than 700,000 distinct CDR3 sequences, with less than 70% observed a single time. This sample was taken from a study of blood T cells in healthy people across ages. Whole-study context: When template switching was applied, about one barcoded beta molecule was captured per two T cells.

The CDR3 has 16 residues. Trimming cost V 2 bases and J 3 bases; bases outside gene matches: 7. In germline, CDR1 is KGHSH, CDR2 LQKENI. The chain recombines TRBV18 with TRBJ2-7, with 10 bases matching TRBD1. The sample was blood. The TCR originated in a man older than 75 in good health. CDR3 in DNA: TGTGCCAGCTCACCAATACCGGGACAGGGGAGCTACGAGCAGTACTTC. Protein sequence: CASSPIPGQGSYEQYF.